The 24 T cell receptor beta chains reported below all come from one sample, sequenced in a study of Ad26.COV2.S vaccination and SARS-CoV-2 variants. Generated by immunoSEQ multiplex PCR, the TCRdb table keeps only in-frame clones and is missing some. The repertoire holds some 350,000 clones, roughly 85% seen once, with about 3.3% in the top ten. The treatment denotes: approximately 18 received Ad26.COV2.S at low or high dose, single or two shots; a few received placebo; per-sample allocation not given. The investigators took samples on day 63 after the first vaccine or placebo injection. The sample consisted of peripheral blood, taken in a trial of Ad26.COV2.S vaccine versus placebo. The receptors here all came from a person between 18 and 65 years old who received the Ad26.COV2.S COVID-19 vaccine or a placebo.

The rearrangement joins TRBV12-3 or TRBV12-4 to TRBJ2-1; D perhaps matches TRBD2 (6 bases). The CDR3 length is 13 residues. The V gene lost 6 bases and the J gene lost 8 bases, with 14 bases spanning the gap. As DNA, the CDR3 is TGTGCCAGCAGCTCCGGGGGAGGAGATGAGCAGTTCTTC. Its translation is CASSSGGGDEQFF.

The V gene is TRBV6-1, the J gene TRBJ1-1; D uncertain. The CDR3 is 14 amino acids. V lost 3 bases, J lost 10 bases, and 18 bases lay in between. Germline values: CDR1 MNHNS, CDR2 SASEGT. CDR3 in amino acids: CASSDQTKTSAAFF. The CDR3 DNA reads as TGTGCCAGCAGTGATCAGACCAAGACTTCAGCAGCTTTCTTT.

This clone was counted a single time. The genes are TRBV11-2 and TRBJ2-1; D gene uncertain. Between the trimmed V and J ends, which lost 8 bases and 0 bases, there was a span of 5 bases. This CDR3 has 12 residues. Germline CDR1 is SGHAT and CDR2 is FQNNGV. CDR3 in amino acids: CASESSYNEQFF. CDR3 sequence (DNA): TGTGCCAGCGAGAGCTCCTACAATGAGCAGTTCTTC.

CDR3 amino acids: CAIRGLAGANTGELFF. For the CDR3, the DNA is TGTGCCATCAGGGGTTTAGCGGGGGCGAACACCGGGGAGCTGTTTTTT. The chain joins TRBV10-3 to TRBJ2-2; 9 nucleotides align to TRBD2. Unmatched junction bases numbered 5, after V lost 6 bases and J lost 0 bases. Germline V gives CDR1 ENHRY, CDR2 SYGVKD. The CDR3 consists of 16 residues.

The rearrangement uses TRBV5-4 and TRBJ2-7; D possibly corresponds to TRBD2 (5 bases). CDR3 length equals 16 residues. V was trimmed by 0 bases and J by 0 bases, leaving 13 bases between them. The germline gives CDR1 SGHNT, CDR2 YYREEE (reference sequence). CDR3 amino acids: CASSLGLGESSYEQYF. CDR3 DNA: TGTGCCAGCAGCTTGGGGCTCGGGGAGAGCTCCTACGAGCAGTACTTC.

The rearrangement links TRBV4-3 to TRBJ1-4; possibly TRBD1 for D (5 bases). Per germline, CDR1 LGHNA and CDR2 YSLEER. Deletions cut 2 bases from V and 4 bases from J, with 11 bases between. The CDR3 runs 15 residues. The CDR3 protein is CASSQWVGDNEKLFF. CDR3 DNA sequence: TGCGCCAGCAGCCAATGGGTAGGGGATAATGAAAAACTGTTTTTT.

This rearrangement joins TRBV5-6 to TRBJ2-7, with TRBD2 matching over 14 bases. This CDR3 spans 15 amino acids. Germline values: CDR1 SGHDT, CDR2 YYEEEE. V shed 4 bases, J shed 4 bases, and the junction held 4 bases outside the gene matches. The CDR3 DNA is TGTGCCAGCAGCAAAGGGACTAGCGGGAGTTACGAGCAGTACTTC. This gives the protein CASSKGTSGSYEQYF.

J is TRBJ2-7 and V is TRBV6-2 or TRBV6-3; D is unresolved. V was trimmed by 4 bases and J by 10 bases, leaving 11 bases between them. The CDR3 is 11 amino acids. Per the germline V gene, CDR1 is MNHEY and CDR2 is SVGEGT. The CDR3 DNA sequence: TGTGCCAGCAGTTCTCCCGTGCTCCAGTACTTC. This encodes CASSSPVLQYF.

This clone was recorded only once. The V call is TRBV11-3, the J call TRBJ2-1; 9 nucleotides line up with TRBD2. After removal of 2 bases from V and 6 bases from J, the junction contained 5 bases not matched to a gene. The germline V gene encodes CDR1 SGHNT and CDR2 YENEEA. This CDR3 contains 15 residues. DNA for the CDR3: TGTGCCAGCAGCTTACGGCTAGCGGGGTCCAATGAGCAGTTCTTC. Translated: CASSLRLAGSNEQFF.

The chain combines TRBV6-5 with TRBJ1-5, with 8 bases lining up with TRBD1. The CDR3 covers 14 residues. The germline gives CDR1 MNHEY, CDR2 SVGAGI. After removal of 8 bases from V and 1 base from J, the junction contained 4 bases not matched to a gene. The CDR3 sequence is CASHDRGSNQPQHF. The DNA for the CDR3 is TGTGCCAGCCACGACAGGGGCAGCAATCAGCCCCAGCATTTT.

This clone appeared a few times. The chain joins TRBV2 to TRBJ2-1, with D tentatively TRBD1 (6 bases). This CDR3 has 14 amino acids. Trimming took off 8 bases at V and 4 bases at J, with 15 bases between the two ends. The germline CDR1 and CDR2 sequences are SNHLY and FYNNEI. This chain's CDR3 is CASGGRGLYNEQFF. The CDR3 nucleotides are TGTGCCAGCGGGGGCCGGGGCCTATACAATGAGCAGTTCTTC.

J is TRBJ2-3 and V is TRBV7-2, with D perhaps matching TRBD1 or TRBD2 (5 bases each). V lost 1 base, J lost 6 bases, and 20 bases lay in between. Germline CDR1 and CDR2: SGHTA and FQGNSA. The CDR3 loop spans 17 amino acids. CDR3 sequence reads: CASSLEGDGYSLDTQYF. As DNA, the CDR3 is TGTGCCAGCAGCTTAGAAGGGGACGGTTACTCCTTGGATACGCAGTATTTT.

V is TRBV7-6 and J is TRBJ2-5; D is unresolved. The CDR3 loop spans 12 amino acids. V was shortened by 2 bases and J by 1 base, with 2 bases between the two germline ends. CDR1 is SGHVS, CDR2 FNYEAQ, per germline. The CDR3 bases are TGTGCCAGCAGCTTACCCCAAGAGACCCAGTACTTC. Amino acids: CASSLPQETQYF.

The CDR3: CATGQGPLYEQYF. CDR3 coding DNA: TGTGCCACAGGGCAGGGGCCCCTCTACGAGCAGTACTTC. V is TRBV27 and J is TRBJ2-7, with a tentative D call TRBD1 (6 bases). From germline, CDR1 is MNHEY and CDR2 SMNVEV (reference sequence). V gave up 10 bases and J gave up 3 bases, with 16 bases separating them. CDR3 length: 13 residues.

This clone appeared a single time. The chain uses TRBV24-1 and TRBJ2-1, with a weak D call TRBD2 (6 bases). The CDR3 runs 17 residues. Germline CDR1 is KGHDR and CDR2 is SFDVKD. V gave up 2 bases and J gave up 2 bases, with 15 bases separating them. In nucleotides, the CDR3 is TGTGCCACCAGTGATTGGGGGTGGGGGGAGACCTACAATGAGCAGTTCTTC. The encoded protein is CATSDWGWGETYNEQFF.

The rearrangement uses TRBV3-1 (or the pseudogene TRBV3-2) and TRBJ1-2, with a weak D call TRBD1 (5 bases). The germline CDR1 and CDR2 sequences are LGHDT and YNNKEL (reference sequence). The CDR3 has 15 amino acids. Trimming stripped 4 bases from V and 8 bases from J, with 20 bases between. The CDR3 DNA reads as TGTGCCAGCAGCCCACGAAGCGGTCAGGGCGACGGCTACACCTTC. Protein: CASSPRSGQGDGYTF.

CDR3 nucleotides: TGTGCCAGCAGCTTTATGGGGACGGGACAGGGGGCCATTCAGTACTTC. Protein sequence: CASSFMGTGQGAIQYF. This chain links TRBV7-2 with TRBJ2-4, with 12 bases matching TRBD1. Looked up from germline, CDR1 is SGHTA and CDR2 is FQGNSA. The CDR3 is 16 amino acids. V trimming: 3 bases; J trimming: 9 bases; junction bases outside the gene matches: 9.

This clone is a singleton in its sample. The chain couples TRBV15 to TRBJ2-7; possible D gene TRBD1, 6 bases. The germline V and J ends were trimmed by 4 bases and 2 bases, with 12 bases remaining between them. Germline V gene data show CDR1 as LNHNV and CDR2 as YYDKDF (reference sequence). CDR3 size: 14 residues. CDR3 sequence reads: CATSKGGETYEQYF. In nucleotides, the CDR3 is TGTGCCACCAGCAAAGGGGGTGAAACCTACGAGCAGTACTTC. Full variable domain (missing parts from reference TRBV15 and TRBJ2-7): DAMVIQNPRYQVTQFGKPVTLSCSQTLNHNVMYWYQQKSSQAPKLLFHYYDKDFNNEADTPDNFQSRRPNTSFCFLDIRSPGLGDTAMYLCATSKGGETYEQYFGPGTRLTVT.

The chain carries TRBV30 and TRBJ2-7; possibly TRBD1 or TRBD2 for D (5 bases each). The V gene's germline CDR1 is GTSNPN and CDR2 SVGIG (reference sequence). The CDR3 totals 14 residues. V was shortened by 1 base and J by 6 bases, with 16 bases between the two germline ends. The CDR3 coding sequence is TGTGCCTGGAGTGCACGACGGGGCGGAGTCGAGCAGTACTTC. It translates to CAWSARRGGVEQYF.

This chain connects TRBV27 to TRBJ2-7, with D unclear. This CDR3 region has 14 residues. Per germline, CDR1 MNHEY and CDR2 SMNVEV (reference sequence). V was pared by 0 bases and J by 2 bases, with 8 bases between. The CDR3 bases are TGTGCCAGCAGTTTATCCCAGTCCGCCTACGAGCAGTACTTC. This translates into CASSLSQSAYEQYF.

CDR3 sequence reads: CASRQGKNEKLFF. Here the CDR3 DNA reads TGTGCCAGCAGACAGGGAAAGAATGAAAAACTGTTTTTT. The chain employs TRBV25-1 and TRBJ1-4, with D possibly matching TRBD1 (6 bases). The CDR3 contains 13 residues. Germline V gene sequence: CDR1 MGHDK, CDR2 SYGVNS. Trimming left V 6 bases short and J 5 bases short, with 10 bases between.

Many counts were recorded for this clone. This chain connects TRBV29-1 to TRBJ1-1, with D perhaps TRBD1 (5 bases). Germline V gives CDR1 SQVTM, CDR2 ANQGSEA. The CDR3 consists of 12 residues. Trimming pared 7 bases from V and 4 bases from J, leaving 13 bases between. CDR3 coding DNA: TGCAGCGCCATCGGGGGGAGCACTGAAGCTTTCTTT. Translating gives CSAIGGSTEAFF.

V usage is TRBV10-3 and J usage is TRBJ1-5; D is uncertain. V lost 10 bases and J lost 3, with 13 bases in between. The CDR3 spans 13 residues. Per germline, CDR1 ENHRY and CDR2 SYGVKD. CDR3 sequence reads: CASNRENNQPQHF. CDR3 sequence (DNA): TGTGCCAGTAACCGGGAAAACAATCAGCCCCAGCATTTT.

The gene calls are TRBV25-1 and TRBJ2-3; D may be TRBD1 (5 bases). V was cut by 7 bases and J by 0 bases, with 11 bases left in between. CDR3 length equals 14 residues. Germline CDR1 and CDR2: MGHDK and SYGVNS. CDR3 sequence: CASKGMTSTDTQYF. The DNA of the CDR3 is TGTGCCAGCAAGGGGATGACTAGCACAGATACGCAGTATTTT.